These 19 T cell receptor beta chains came from one sample sequenced in a study of regulatory T cells in long-lasting Graves disease. Arm-PCR with iRepertoire HTBI primers amplified the CDR3 regions for these TCR beta libraries. TCRdb re-derived calls from the multiplex PCR reads in MiXCR, one entry per CDR3 protein. The sample has roughly 530,000 distinct CDR3 sequences; roughly a sixth are singletons. Time point described: newly diagnosed GD, antithyroid drugs for less than 3 months. The TCR library was made from RNA that had been extracted from PBMCs in TRIzol. In addition, the sample was reused for a study of T cells in Graves' hyperthyroidism and ophthalmopathy.

The material sequenced was peripheral blood mononuclear cells (PBMCs), taken at new diagnosis, from a patient treated with antithyroid drugs. The source of these receptors is a woman aged 40 to 65 with Graves disease.

This clonotype was recorded at least ten times. V usage is TRBV20-1 and J usage is TRBJ2-5, with 8 bases aligning to TRBD2. The V gene end was trimmed by 6 bases and the J gene end by 5 bases; junction bases not matched to a gene: 8. Germline V gives CDR1 DFQATT, CDR2 SNEGSKA (reference sequence). The CDR3 has 13 residues. For the CDR3, the DNA is TGCAGTGCGGTAGCGGGGTCTGCGGAGACCCAGTACTTC. Its translation is CSAVAGSAETQYF.

This clonotype has just a few counts. This sequence joins TRBV29-1 and TRBJ2-7; 7 nucleotides agree with TRBD1. This CDR3 has 15 residues. Germline loops: CDR1 SQVTM, CDR2 ANQGSEA. After removal of 7 bases from V and 1 base from J, the junction contained 13 bases not matched to a gene. CDR3 sequence: CSAVYRGGRSYEQYF. CDR3 sequence (DNA): TGCAGCGCCGTATACAGGGGTGGGCGTTCCTACGAGCAGTACTTC.

The chain recombines TRBV27 with TRBJ2-1, with D tentatively TRBD2 (6 bases). The J call may be wrong; the DNA end is better matched by TRBJ2-7. Germline CDR1 MNHEY, CDR2 SMNVEV (reference sequence). The CDR3 has 15 residues. In nucleotides, the CDR3 is TGTGCCAGCACCGACTCCCGGGACTGGCCCTACGAGCAGTACTTC. Encoded protein: CASTDSRDWPYEQYF.

A few counts support this clonotype. The chain employs TRBV18 and TRBJ2-7, with TRBD2 matching over 7 bases. The V segment lost 0 bases and the J segment 9 bases; nucleotides outside the gene matches: 8. There are 14 residues in the CDR3. Germline V CDR1 and CDR2: KGHSH, LQKENI. The CDR3 coding sequence is TGTGCCAGCTCACCACCCTGGGAGGGTCACGTGCAGTACTTC. This gives the protein CASSPPWEGHVQYF.

This clonotype was observed at least ten times. J is TRBJ2-1 and V is TRBV3-1; no clear D gene. The DNA end is a closer match to TRBJ2-5, so the J assignment may be wrong. CDR3 length: 14 residues. Germline V gene lookup returns CDR1 LGHDT and CDR2 YNNKEL (reference sequence). The CDR3 region is CASSQLVIQETQYF. In nucleotides, the CDR3 is TGTGCCAGCAGCCAACTGGTTATTCAAGAGACCCAGTACTTC.

Comments on this clonotype: A read error is possible here, since a much larger clone lies one base away. V gene TRBV5-5 combines with J gene TRBJ2-3; D is possibly TRBD2 (5 bases). CDR1 is SGHKS and CDR2 is YYEKEE in the germline V gene (reference sequence). V lost 2 bases and J 2 bases, leaving 9 bases between the germline ends. This CDR3 has 14 residues. The CDR3 spells CASSLAVITDTQYF. The CDR3 DNA is TGTGCCAGCAGCTTAGCGGTGATCACAGATACGCAGTATTTT.

This clonotype occurred many times. The chain joins TRBV10-3 to TRBJ1-1, with a weak D call TRBD1 (5 bases). Trimming cost V 7 bases and J 3 bases, with 18 bases left between them. Germline V gene data show CDR1 as ENHRY and CDR2 as SYGVKD. The CDR3 totals 15 residues. The CDR3 nucleotides read TGTGCCATCATGCAGGGCCAACTTTATTACACTGAAGCTTTCTTT. Translation gives CAIMQGQLYYTEAFF.

This clonotype was detected a few times. In DNA form, the CDR3 reads TGTGCCAGCAGTTACTCGACGGTCTCCTGGACCTACAATGAGCAGTTCTTC. It specifies CASSYSTVSWTYNEQFF. This chain connects TRBV6-2 or TRBV6-3 to TRBJ2-1; no firm D call. V was pared by 0 bases and J by 2 bases, with 14 bases between. The germline V gene encodes CDR1 MNHEY and CDR2 SVGEGT. This CDR3 is built from 17 residues.

This clonotype was seen a handful of times. This CDR3 reads CASSVGTFGNTIYF. The DNA for the CDR3 is TGTGCCAGCAGCGTAGGCACTTTCGGAAACACCATATATTTT. The chain uses TRBV9 and TRBJ1-3; D not certain. Germline CDR1 is SGDLS and CDR2 is YYNGEE. Trimming left V 0 bases short and J 4 bases short, with 8 bases between. This CDR3 is 14 amino acids long.

Ten or more counts support this clonotype. The chain joins TRBV3-1 to TRBJ2-5, with 8 bases lining up with TRBD1. The germline gives CDR1 LGHDT, CDR2 YNNKEL (reference sequence). The CDR3 is 15 residues long. The junction had 9 bases not matched to a gene; V was cut back by 4 bases and J by 5 bases. The CDR3 DNA reads TGTGCCAGCAGCCCAACGGACAGGGTCCAGGAGACCCAGTACTTC. Its translation: CASSPTDRVQETQYF.

This clonotype turned up a few times. Compared with germline, one end of the junction differs, possibly owing to a read error. The V gene is TRBV6-5, the J gene TRBJ2-2; 8 nucleotides match TRBD2. CDR1 is MNHEY, CDR2 SVGAGI, per germline. The CDR3 spans 16 residues. The CDR3 DNA sequence: TGTGCCAGCAGTTACGGCGGACTAGCCCTCACCGGGGAGCTGTTCTTT. Translation: CASSYGGLALTGELFF.

V usage is TRBV5-1 and J usage is TRBJ2-3; 7 nucleotides line up with TRBD1. Unmatched junction bases numbered 1, after V lost 3 bases and J lost 0 bases. The CDR3 runs 14 residues. Germline assignment: CDR1 SGHRS and CDR2 YFSETQ. The CDR3 protein is CASSSGQSTDTQYF. DNA of the CDR3: TGCGCCAGCAGCTCGGGACAGAGCACAGATACGCAGTATTTT.

A note on this clonotype: One end of the junction varies from germline; a read error may be responsible. This chain links TRBV14 with TRBJ1-2; TRBD1 agrees at 8 bases. The CDR3 has 15 amino acids. CDR1 is SGHDN and CDR2 is FVKESK in the germline V gene. CDR3: CAGSQVNTGGYGYTF. DNA of the CDR3: TGTGCCGGCAGCCAAGTCAACACAGGGGGATATGGCTACACCTTC.

On this clonotype itself: The junction departs from the called germline gene at one end, perhaps through a read error. This chain joins TRBV9 and TRBJ1-6, with 8 bases fitting TRBD1. CDR3 length: 14 residues. CDR1 SGDLS and CDR2 YYNGEE come from the germline V gene. The CDR3 sequence: CASNVGQGNSPLHF. The CDR3 DNA is TGTGCCAGCAACGTAGGACAGGGTAATTCACCCCTCCACTTT.

In its sample, this clonotype was seen a few times. The chain uses TRBV12-3 or TRBV12-4 and TRBJ2-1, with 10 nucleotides matching TRBD2. Trimming removed 5 bases from V and 1 base from J; junction bases left unmatched: 2. CDR3 length: 15 residues. The CDR3 spells CASSRSGGSYNEQFF. CDR3 bases: TGTGCCAGCAGTCGTAGCGGGGGGTCCTACAATGAGCAGTTCTTC.

The DNA for the CDR3 is TGTGCCAGCAGTTTATCCGGGGTCGGAAACACCATATATTTT. This codes for CASSLSGVGNTIYF. The chain joins TRBV12-3 or TRBV12-4 to TRBJ1-3; D is uncertain. This CDR3 has 14 amino acids. Trimming took off 2 bases at V and 4 bases at J, with 9 bases between the two ends.

This chain connects TRBV4-1 to TRBJ1-3; D ambiguous. Germline CDR1 reads MGHRA; CDR2 reads YSYEKL. The CDR3 loop spans 15 amino acids. Trimming took 0 bases from V and 0 from J, leaving 6 bases between them. For the CDR3, the DNA is TGCGCCAGCAGCCAAGATCCGACCTCTGGAAACACCATATATTTT. Translation gives CASSQDPTSGNTIYF.

The sample holds many counts of this clonotype. This chain joins TRBV12-3 or TRBV12-4 and TRBJ2-5; D gene uncertain. The CDR3 length is 13 residues. The ends were cut back, 5 bases at V and 5 bases at J, with 12 bases in the middle. In nucleotides, the CDR3 is TGTGCCAGCAGTCTCTACCCCGAGGAGACCCAGTACTTC. Translated, it gives CASSLYPEETQYF.

The chain joins TRBV6-1 to TRBJ2-3; tentatively, D is TRBD1 or TRBD2 (5 bases each). In germline, CDR1 is MNHNS, CDR2 SASEGT. Deletions cut 4 bases from V and 0 bases from J, with 11 bases between. The CDR3 is 15 residues long. The CDR3 DNA sequence: TGTGCCAGCAGTGGGGACGGGGTGAGCACAGATACGCAGTATTTT. Its protein is CASSGDGVSTDTQYF.